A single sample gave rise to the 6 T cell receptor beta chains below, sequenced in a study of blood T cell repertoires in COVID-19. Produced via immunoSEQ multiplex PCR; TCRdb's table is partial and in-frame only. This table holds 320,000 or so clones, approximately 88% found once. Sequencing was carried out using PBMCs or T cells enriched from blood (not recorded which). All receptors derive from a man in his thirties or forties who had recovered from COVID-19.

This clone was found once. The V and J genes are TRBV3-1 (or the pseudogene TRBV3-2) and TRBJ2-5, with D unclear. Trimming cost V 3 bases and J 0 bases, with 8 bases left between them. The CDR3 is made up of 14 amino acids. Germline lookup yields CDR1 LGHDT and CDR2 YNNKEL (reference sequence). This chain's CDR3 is CASSHRHDQETQYF. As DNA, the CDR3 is TGTGCCAGCAGCCATCGACACGACCAAGAGACCCAGTACTTC.

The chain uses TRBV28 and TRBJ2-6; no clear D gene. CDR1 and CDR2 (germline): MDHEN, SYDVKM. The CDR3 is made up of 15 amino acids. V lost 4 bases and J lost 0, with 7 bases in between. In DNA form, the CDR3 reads TGTGCCAGCAGTTCCCCTCCCTCTGGGGCCAACGTCCTGACTTTC. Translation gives CASSSPPSGANVLTF. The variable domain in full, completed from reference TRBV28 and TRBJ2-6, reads DVKVTQSSRYLVKRTGEKVFLECVQDMDHENMFWYRQDPGLGLRLIYFSYDVKMKEKGDIPEGYSVSREKKERFSLILESASTNQTSMYLCASSSPPSGANVLTFGAGSRLTVL.

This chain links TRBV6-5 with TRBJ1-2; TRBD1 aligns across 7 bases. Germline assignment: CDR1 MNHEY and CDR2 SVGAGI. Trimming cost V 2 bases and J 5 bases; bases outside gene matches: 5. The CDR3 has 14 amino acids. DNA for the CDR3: TGTGCCAGCAGTTACCGGACAGGTTCATATGGCTACACCTTC. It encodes CASSYRTGSYGYTF.

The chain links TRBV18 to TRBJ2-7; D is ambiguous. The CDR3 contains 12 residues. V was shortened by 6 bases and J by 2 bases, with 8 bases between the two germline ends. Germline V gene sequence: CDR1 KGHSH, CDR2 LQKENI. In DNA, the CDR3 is TGTGCCAGCTCTTTAGCCGCCTACGAGCAGTACTTC. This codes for CASSLAAYEQYF.

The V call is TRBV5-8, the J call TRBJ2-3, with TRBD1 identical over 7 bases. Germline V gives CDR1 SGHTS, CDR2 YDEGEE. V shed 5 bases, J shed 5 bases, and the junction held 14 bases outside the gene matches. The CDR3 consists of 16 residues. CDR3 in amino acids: CASRPGQLRALDTQYF. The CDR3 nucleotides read TGTGCCAGCAGACCGGGACAGTTAAGGGCCCTAGATACGCAGTATTTT.

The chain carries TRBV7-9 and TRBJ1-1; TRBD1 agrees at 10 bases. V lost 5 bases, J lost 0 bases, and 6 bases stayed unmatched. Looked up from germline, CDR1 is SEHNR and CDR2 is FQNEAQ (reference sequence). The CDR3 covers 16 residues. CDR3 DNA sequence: TGTGCCAGCAGCCCCGGACAGGGGGAGCTGAACACTGAAGCTTTCTTT. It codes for CASSPGQGELNTEAFF.